These 32 T cell receptor beta chains were sequenced from one sample in a study of identical twins. Via MiXCR, TCRdb re-called the 5' RACE reads, giving one row per CDR3 protein. This sample carries about 700,000 distinct CDR3 sequences, around 5.7% of them seen once, and the ten largest clones take 1.5% to 2%. The sequencing input was naive T cells sorted from blood. The source is a man between 18 and 35 years old in good health.

This clonotype was counted many times. CDR3 in DNA: TGTGCCATCAGTGGACAGGGGATCGATCAGCCCCAGCATTTT. This codes for CAISGQGIDQPQHF. The genes are TRBV10-3 and TRBJ1-5, with 8 bases matching TRBD1. Germline lookup yields CDR1 ENHRY and CDR2 SYGVKD. This CDR3 region has 14 residues. The ends lost 4 bases at V and 5 bases at J; junction bases unmatched: 4.

This chain connects TRBV20-1 to TRBJ2-3; D may be TRBD1 (6 bases). V shed 3 bases and J shed 4 bases, with 8 bases lying between them. This CDR3 contains 12 residues. The germline V gene encodes CDR1 DFQATT and CDR2 SNEGSKA (reference sequence). CDR3 protein: CSASRQADTQYF. DNA of the CDR3: TGCAGTGCTAGCAGACAGGCAGATACGCAGTATTTT.

This clonotype has more than one count but fewer than ten. The chain has TRBV21-1 and TRBJ2-1; TRBD1, as called in the table, went unchecked against the DNA. TRBV21-1 is a known pseudogene. The CDR3 totals 16 residues. The CDR3 DNA reads as TGTGCCAGCACTAGCTGGGTGGACAGTGCCTCCAATGAGCAGTTCTTC. Protein sequence: CASTSWVDSASNEQFF.

This clonotype has only a few counts. The rearrangement joins TRBV7-6 to TRBJ2-7; 11 positions agree with TRBD1. V shed 5 bases, J shed 2 bases, and the junction held 11 bases outside the gene matches. This CDR3 is built from 17 residues. Per the germline V gene, CDR1 is SGHVS and CDR2 is FNYEAQ. CDR3 loop: CASSASVGQGVTYEQYF. In DNA form, the CDR3 reads TGTGCCAGCAGCGCCTCCGTGGGACAGGGGGTGACCTACGAGCAGTACTTC. Full variable domain (rest looked up from reference TRBV7-6 and TRBJ2-7): GAGVSQSPRYKVTKRGQDVALRCDPISGHVSLYWYRQALGQGPEFLTYFNYEAQQDKSGLPNDRFSAERPEGSISTLTIQRTEQRDSAMYRCASSASVGQGVTYEQYFGPGTRLTVT.

V and J are TRBV20-1 and TRBJ2-5, with TRBD2 identical over 9 bases. Germline loops: CDR1 DFQATT, CDR2 SNEGSKA (reference sequence). V lost 4 bases and J lost 2; bases outside the gene matches: 8. The CDR3 spans 15 residues. The CDR3 region has the DNA TGCAGTGCTACGGCTAGCGGGATAGGACAAGAGACCCAGTACTTC. Protein: CSATASGIGQETQYF.

At least ten counts were recorded for this clonotype. CDR3 loop: CATSDYNGLAGVLDEQFF. DNA for the CDR3: TGTGCCACCAGTGATTACAACGGACTAGCGGGGGTATTGGATGAGCAGTTCTTC. V is TRBV24-1 and J is TRBJ2-1; TRBD2 matches 13 bases. Trimming removed 2 bases from V and 8 bases from J; junction bases left unmatched: 11. This CDR3 has 18 residues. From germline, CDR1 is KGHDR and CDR2 SFDVKD.

The chain employs TRBV20-1 and TRBJ1-6, with D possibly being TRBD1 (6 bases). Germline V gene sequence: CDR1 DFQATT, CDR2 SNEGSKA (reference sequence). The CDR3 sequence is 16 residues long. The V and J ends lost 2 bases and 1 base respectively, with 12 bases between them. CDR3: CSARLTGGSYNSPLHF. In DNA form, the CDR3 reads TGCAGTGCTAGATTGACAGGAGGATCCTATAATTCACCCCTCCACTTT.

This sequence joins TRBV6-2 or TRBV6-3 and TRBJ1-5, with TRBD1 identical over 9 bases. The CDR3 consists of 16 residues. Germline assignment: CDR1 MNHEY and CDR2 SVGEGT. With 8 bases clipped from V and 0 bases from J, the junction kept 8 bases outside the gene matches. The CDR3 reads CASGTGQFNSNQPQHF. The DNA for the CDR3 is TGTGCCAGCGGGACAGGGCAATTCAATAGCAATCAGCCCCAGCATTTT.

This clonotype came up many times. The V gene is TRBV25-1, the J gene TRBJ2-5; 8 bases align to TRBD1. V dropped 6 bases and J dropped 5; count of bases not matched to a gene: 11. The CDR3 is made up of 15 amino acids. The germline gives CDR1 MGHDK, CDR2 SYGVNS. DNA of the CDR3: TGTGCCAGCAGCCCGAGGACAGGGCAGTGGGAGACCCAGTACTTC. This translates into CASSPRTGQWETQYF. Variable domain in full (rest from reference TRBV25-1 and TRBJ2-5): EADIYQTPRYLVIGTGKKITLECSQTMGHDKMYWYQQDPGMELHLIHYSYGVNSTEKGDLSSESTVSRIRTEHFPLTLESARPSHTSQYLCASSPRTGQWETQYFGPGTRLLVL.

V is TRBV20-1 and J is TRBJ1-5; D is undetermined. CDR3 length equals 13 residues. The germline gives CDR1 DFQATT, CDR2 SNEGSKA (reference sequence). Deletions cut 1 base from V and 5 bases from J, with 9 bases between. The CDR3 sequence: CSARGARYQPQHF. The CDR3 nucleotides are TGCAGTGCTAGAGGGGCCAGGTATCAGCCCCAGCATTTT.

This clonotype occurred many times. The chain links TRBV29-1 to TRBJ2-5; the D gene could be TRBD1 or TRBD2 (5 bases each). Trimming removed 4 bases from V and 5 bases from J, with 11 bases in between. The CDR3 contains 12 residues. The germline CDR1 and CDR2 sequences are SQVTM and ANQGSEA. The DNA for the CDR3 is TGCAGCGTTGGCGGTGGGACGGAGACCCAGTACTTC. Amino acid sequence: CSVGGGTETQYF.

The J gene is TRBJ2-1, the V gene TRBV5-1; maybe TRBD2 (5 bases). This CDR3 is 13 amino acids long. CDR1 and CDR2 (germline): SGHRS, YFSETQ. Trimming removed 4 bases at V and 6 bases at J, with 11 bases between. The chain's CDR3 is CASSLRGSNEQFF. DNA of the CDR3: TGCGCCAGCAGCCTCCGGGGTTCCAATGAGCAGTTCTTC.

Many counts were recorded for this clonotype. The chain is built from TRBV5-6 and TRBJ1-1, with D unclear. V was clipped by 4 bases and J by 6 bases, with 10 bases between them. Germline assignment: CDR1 SGHDT and CDR2 YYEEEE. The CDR3 is made up of 12 amino acids. Here the CDR3 reads CASSPEGPEAFF. The DNA for the CDR3 is TGTGCCAGCAGCCCCGAAGGACCTGAAGCTTTCTTT.

This clonotype was seen many times. The chain joins TRBV6-6 to TRBJ2-7, with 10 bases identical to TRBD1. CDR3 length: 13 residues. The junction had 6 bases not matched to a gene; V was cut back by 7 bases and J by 6 bases. Germline V lookup: CDR1 MNHNY, CDR2 SVGAGI (reference sequence). CDR3 sequence: CASTRGTGVEQYF. Written as DNA, the CDR3 is TGTGCCAGCACCCGAGGGACAGGGGTCGAGCAGTACTTC.

This clonotype came up a few times. The V and J genes are TRBV12-3 or TRBV12-4 and TRBJ2-1; 9 bases fit TRBD2. This CDR3 region has 14 residues. Trimming cost V 6 bases and J 8 bases; bases outside gene matches: 8. CDR3 DNA sequence: TGTGCCAGCAGCCCCGGGACTAGCAGCTATGAGCAGTTCTTC. Translating gives CASSPGTSSYEQFF.

The chain couples TRBV11-2 to TRBJ2-2, with D perhaps TRBD1 or TRBD2 (6 bases each). CDR1 SGHAT and CDR2 FQNNGV come from the germline V gene. V lost 3 bases, J lost 6 bases, and 14 bases lay in between. CDR3 length: 15 residues. In DNA, the CDR3 is TGTGCCAGCAGCTTCCGGGGGCAGTCCGCCGGGGAGCTGTTTTTT. Protein: CASSFRGQSAGELFF.

This clonotype occurred many times. The V and J genes are TRBV10-2 and TRBJ2-1; D may be TRBD2 (5 bases). The V and J ends lost 4 bases and 7 bases respectively, with 8 bases between them. The CDR3 has 12 residues. Germline V CDR1 and CDR2: WSHSY, SAAADI. CDR3 residues: CASSGTGNEQFF. The DNA of the CDR3 is TGCGCCAGCAGTGGGACTGGGAATGAGCAGTTCTTC.

This chain connects TRBV7-8 to TRBJ2-5; D is possibly TRBD2 (5 bases). Trimming left V 5 bases short and J 4 bases short, with 14 bases between. The CDR3 length is 14 residues. The germline V gene encodes CDR1 SGHVS and CDR2 FQNEAQ. The CDR3 DNA follows: TGTGCCAGCAGCGATCGAAGCGGAGGAGAGACCCAGTACTTC. This translates into CASSDRSGGETQYF.

This clonotype was picked up a small number of times. The chain is built from TRBV6-2 or TRBV6-3 and TRBJ2-2; perhaps TRBD1 as D (5 bases). Trimming shortened V by 6 bases and J by 7 bases, and 12 bases separated the two germline ends. CDR3 size: 13 residues. CDR1 is MNHEY, CDR2 SVGEGT, per germline. The CDR3 region is CASSLTGIGELFF. The CDR3 DNA is TGTGCCAGCAGCCTCACAGGAATCGGGGAGCTGTTTTTT.

Ten or more counts support this clonotype. The chain employs TRBV20-1 and TRBJ2-7, with D hard to call. CDR1 and CDR2 (germline): DFQATT, SNEGSKA (reference sequence). The ends were cut back, 0 bases at V and 4 bases at J, with 13 bases in the middle. CDR3 length: 14 residues. This CDR3 reads CSAREVPASYEQYF. DNA for the CDR3: TGCAGTGCTAGAGAAGTCCCGGCGAGTTACGAGCAGTACTTC.

This clonotype was counted ten times or more. The chain is built from TRBV7-6 and TRBJ2-2; tentative D call: TRBD2 (5 bases). CDR3 length equals 15 residues. V lost 0 bases and J 3 bases, leaving 8 bases between the germline ends. Germline V CDR1 and CDR2: SGHVS, FNYEAQ. Here the CDR3 reads CASSLAGAHTGELFF. The DNA for the CDR3 is TGTGCCAGCAGCTTAGCGGGAGCTCACACCGGGGAGCTGTTTTTT. Using reference TRBV7-6 and TRBJ2-2 for the parts outside the CDR3, the full variable domain is GAGVSQSPRYKVTKRGQDVALRCDPISGHVSLYWYRQALGQGPEFLTYFNYEAQQDKSGLPNDRFSAERPEGSISTLTIQRTEQRDSAMYRCASSLAGAHTGELFFGEGSRLTVL.

This clonotype was seen only a few times. J is TRBJ2-5 and V is TRBV11-2; 11 bases are shared with TRBD2. From germline, CDR1 is SGHAT and CDR2 FQNNGV. The CDR3 is 15 amino acids. The J segment lost 4 bases and the V segment lost 5 bases, leaving 6 bases of the junction unmatched. The DNA of the CDR3 is TGTGCCAGCAGCCCCATAGCGGGAGGGTTAGAGACCCAGTACTTC. Protein: CASSPIAGGLETQYF.

This clonotype appeared many times. CDR3 amino acids: CASSLESSPYNEQFF. In DNA, the CDR3 is TGCGCCAGCAGCTTGGAGTCTAGTCCCTACAATGAGCAGTTCTTC. This chain uses TRBV5-1 with TRBJ2-1; D remains ambiguous. Deletions cut 0 bases from V and 2 bases from J, with 9 bases between. This CDR3 comprises 15 residues. The germline V gene has CDR1 SGHRS and CDR2 YFSETQ.

This clonotype was seen repeatedly, ten times or more. The chain links TRBV12-3 or TRBV12-4 to TRBJ2-1; 10 positions agree with TRBD1. J lost 9 bases, V lost 8 bases, and 19 bases had no gene match. The CDR3 is 17 amino acids. CDR3 DNA sequence: TGTGCCAGCCACGAGAGCGGGGGACAGGGGTCCCTTAGTGAGCAGTTCTTC. As protein: CASHESGGQGSLSEQFF.

This clonotype was picked up a small number of times. The chain recombines TRBV5-8 with TRBJ2-7; D perhaps matches TRBD1 (5 bases). V lost 2 bases and J lost 6, with 15 bases in between. Germline CDR1 reads SGHTS; CDR2 reads YDEGEE. CDR3 length equals 14 residues. Here the CDR3 DNA reads TGTGCCAGCAGCTTTACCCAGGGCCCGCTCGAGCAGTACTTC. It encodes CASSFTQGPLEQYF.

The table lists this clonotype with many counts. The chain recombines TRBV6-5 with TRBJ2-4; D is possibly TRBD1 (6 bases). The CDR3 is 17 residues long. Trimming removed 0 bases at V and 3 bases at J, with 15 bases between. Germline V gene sequence: CDR1 MNHEY, CDR2 SVGAGI. Here the CDR3 DNA reads TGTGCCAGCAGTTACTCGAGTGTCGTACAGGGCAAAAACATTCAGTACTTC. Translation gives CASSYSSVVQGKNIQYF.

This clonotype has at least ten counts. This chain connects TRBV10-2 to TRBJ2-5; 8 bases are shared with TRBD1. CDR3 size: 13 residues. Germline CDR1 reads WSHSY; CDR2 reads SAAADI. Losses at the gene ends were 8 bases for V and 5 bases for J; bases not matched to a gene: 7. The CDR3 reads CASSGTGGETQYF. CDR3 coding DNA: TGCGCCAGCTCCGGGACAGGAGGGGAGACCCAGTACTTC.

This clonotype has a count of ten or more. The DNA for the CDR3 is TGTGCCAGCAGCCGAACACGTGGACTGGGGGAGACCCAGTACTTC. Residues: CASSRTRGLGETQYF. V is TRBV5-5 and J is TRBJ2-5, with D maybe TRBD2 (5 bases). Germline lookup yields CDR1 SGHKS and CDR2 YYEKEE (reference sequence). The CDR3 is made up of 15 amino acids. Trimming pared 4 bases from V and 5 bases from J, leaving 18 bases between. Variable domain in full (rest from reference TRBV5-5 and TRBJ2-5): DAGVTQSPTHLIKTRGQQVTLRCSPISGHKSVSWYQQVLGQGPQFIFQYYEKEERGRGNFPDRFSARQFPNYSSELNVNALLLGDSALYLCASSRTRGLGETQYFGPGTRLLVL.

The J gene is TRBJ2-5, the V gene TRBV4-2, with TRBD2 matching 14 bases. After removal of 4 bases from V and 5 bases from J, the junction contained 24 bases not matched to a gene. The CDR3 length is 22 residues. Germline V gene data show CDR1 as LGHNA and CDR2 as YNFKEQ. CDR3 region: CASSPSWAEGLAGVDLGETQYF. The CDR3 DNA is TGTGCCAGCAGCCCCTCCTGGGCGGAGGGACTAGCGGGAGTGGATCTTGGGGAGACCCAGTACTTC.

The chain carries TRBV24-1 and TRBJ2-3, with D possibly called TRBD1 or TRBD2 (5 bases each). The CDR3 totals 13 residues. Between the trimmed V and J ends, which lost 1 base and 7 bases, there was a span of 8 bases. The germline V gene has CDR1 KGHDR and CDR2 SFDVKD. The CDR3 loop reads CATSDFEGYTQYF. DNA of the CDR3: TGTGCCACCAGTGATTTTGAGGGGTATACGCAGTATTTT.

This clonotype was picked up many times. The genes are TRBV10-3 and TRBJ2-6; TRBD1 might be the D (6 bases). This CDR3 is built from 19 residues. V was pared by 5 bases and J by 1 base, with 21 bases between. Germline V CDR1 and CDR2: ENHRY, SYGVKD. The CDR3 nucleotides are TGTGCCATCAGTCTTCGCGACAGGCGCAAAGGTTCTGGGGCCAACGTCCTGACTTTC. Translating it yields CAISLRDRRKGSGANVLTF.

This clonotype was detected a few times. The chain combines TRBV12-3 or TRBV12-4 with TRBJ1-5, with D uncertain. V was pared by 6 bases and J by 6 bases, with 6 bases between. There are 11 residues in the CDR3. The CDR3: CASSRSQPQHF. The DNA of the CDR3 is TGTGCCAGCAGCCGAAGTCAGCCCCAGCATTTT.